Below are 12 T cell receptor beta chains sequenced from a single sample in a study of T cell responses to AZD1222 COVID-19 vaccine. Method: immunoSEQ multiplex PCR; TCRdb's copy keeps in-frame clones and lacks some. The sample yields 180,000 or so clones, over 80% seen once. The sample was peripheral blood, taken 28 days after the second dose of the MenACWY control vaccine. These receptor sequences come from an adult who received the MenACWY meningococcal vaccine as a control.

CDR3 DNA sequence: TGTGCCAGCAGCCCGGCCCGACAGGGAATGGTCACTGAAGCTTTCTTT. Translated, it gives CASSPARQGMVTEAFF. The gene calls are TRBV7-8 and TRBJ1-1; 7 bases map to TRBD1. The CDR3 is 16 residues long. Per germline, CDR1 SGHVS and CDR2 FQNEAQ. The V segment lost 5 bases and the J segment 4 bases; nucleotides outside the gene matches: 13.

The V call is TRBV9, the J call TRBJ1-3, with TRBD1 matching 11 bases. The CDR3 has 15 amino acids. Germline V gene lookup returns CDR1 SGDLS and CDR2 YYNGEE. V shed 10 bases and J 0 bases; nucleotides not matched to a gene: 6. The DNA for the CDR3 is TGTGCCTCCGGGACAGGGGGTTACTCTGGAAACACCATATATTTT. It encodes CASGTGGYSGNTIYF.

The chain has TRBV2 and TRBJ2-3, with unresolved D. Trimming left V 7 bases short and J 2 bases short, with 10 bases between. CDR1 is SNHLY and CDR2 is FYNNEI in the germline V gene. The CDR3 sequence is 13 residues long. CDR3 in amino acids: CASIGVFTDTQYF. CDR3 bases: TGTGCCAGCATTGGCGTCTTCACAGATACGCAGTATTTT.

This chain connects TRBV24-1 to TRBJ2-1, with D hard to call. V lost 1 base, J lost 9 bases, and 18 bases lay in between. The germline V gene encodes CDR1 KGHDR and CDR2 SFDVKD. This CDR3 has 16 residues. Here the CDR3 reads CATSDFPSNGPGEQFF. The CDR3 nucleotides are TGTGCCACCAGTGATTTTCCGTCTAATGGACCCGGTGAGCAGTTCTTC.

The chain has TRBV19 and TRBJ2-1; a possible D gene is TRBD2 (6 bases). This CDR3 region has 14 residues. V was clipped by 10 bases and J by 5 bases, with 18 bases between them. Per the germline V gene, CDR1 is LNHDA and CDR2 is SQIVND (reference sequence). As DNA, the CDR3 is TGTGCCACCTCAACTAGCCGGGCCCACAATGAGCAGTTCTTC. Translation gives CATSTSRAHNEQFF.

The rearrangement uses TRBV6-2 or TRBV6-3 and TRBJ1-2, with TRBD1 matching 8 bases. The germline V gene encodes CDR1 MNHEY and CDR2 SVGEGT. This CDR3 comprises 14 residues. Germline trimming cut 6 bases from V and 6 bases from J; bases unmatched to any gene: 9. The CDR3 spells CASSQGQVRDGYTF. In DNA form, the CDR3 reads TGTGCCAGCAGCCAGGGACAGGTCAGGGATGGCTACACCTTC.

This clone was observed a handful of times. The chain joins TRBV5-1 to TRBJ1-1, with D maybe TRBD1 (5 bases). Germline V CDR1 and CDR2: SGHRS, YFSETQ. Trimming took 4 bases from V and 4 from J, leaving 20 bases between them. The CDR3 spans 16 residues. This chain's CDR3 is CASSPDTWQGGTEAFF. CDR3 DNA: TGCGCCAGCAGCCCCGATACGTGGCAGGGTGGCACTGAAGCTTTCTTT.

J is TRBJ1-1 and V is TRBV12-5; D gene unclear. The CDR3 spans 13 residues. Trimming shortened V by 5 bases and J by 8 bases, and 15 bases separated the two germline ends. CDR1 is LGHNT and CDR2 is FRNRAP in the germline V gene. The chain's CDR3 is CASGPGTALEAFF. In DNA form, the CDR3 reads TGTGCTAGTGGTCCGGGAACAGCTTTGGAAGCTTTCTTT. Variable domain in full (rest from reference TRBV12-5 and TRBJ1-1): DARVTQTPRHKVTEMGQEVTMRCQPILGHNTVFWYRQTMMQGLELLAYFRNRAPLDDSGMPKDRFSAEMPDATLATLKIQPSEPRDSAVYFCASGPGTALEAFFGQGTRLTVV.

This chain links TRBV27 with TRBJ2-7; 9 bases map to TRBD2. The CDR3 consists of 14 residues. Germline CDR1 and CDR2: MNHEY and SMNVEV (reference sequence). The ends lost 4 bases at V and 1 base at J; junction bases unmatched: 2. The CDR3 DNA reads TGTGCCAGCAGTTCGACTAGCGGATCCTACGAGCAGTACTTC. This codes for CASSSTSGSYEQYF.

This chain connects TRBV27 to TRBJ2-3, with D possibly being TRBD2 (5 bases). The V gene lost 7 bases and the J gene lost 3 bases, with 14 bases spanning the gap. Germline V gene sequence: CDR1 MNHEY, CDR2 SMNVEV (reference sequence). The CDR3 is made up of 14 amino acids. CDR3 loop: CASKEGSLTDTQYF. The CDR3 bases are TGTGCCAGCAAAGAGGGCTCCCTTACAGATACGCAGTATTTT.

This clone was seen just once. The genes are TRBV29-1 and TRBJ2-1; 14 nucleotides align to TRBD2. Germline V gene lookup returns CDR1 SQVTM and CDR2 ANQGSEA. This CDR3 spans 14 amino acids. V dropped 7 bases and J dropped 8; count of bases not matched to a gene: 7. The CDR3 DNA reads as TGCAGCGGGGCGGGACTAGCGGGAGCCGATGAGCAGTTCTTC. Translating gives CSGAGLAGADEQFF.

The rearrangement links TRBV11-2 to TRBJ1-5, with no clear D. CDR1 is SGHAT, CDR2 FQNNGV, per germline. CDR3 length: 16 residues. The V gene lost 2 bases and the J gene lost 3 bases, with 14 bases spanning the gap. The CDR3 region is CASSLPTGNNNQPQHF. CDR3 in DNA: TGTGCCAGCAGCTTACCGACGGGGAACAACAATCAGCCCCAGCATTTT.